This note documents a single T cell receptor beta chain sequence. This sample's treatment: randomized to nivolumab then ipilimumab (arm A) or the reverse (arm B). No patient had prior DNA-damaging chemotherapy. PBMC sorting kept live CD3+CD8+ cells without CD19 or CD56. The entry originates in a study of sequential checkpoint blockade in melanoma. Study details: Patients were randomized 1:1 to nivolumab-then-ipilimumab or ipilimumab-then-nivolumab first-line. Both treatment sequences were followed by maintenance nivolumab.

The data were produced by immunoSEQ multiplex PCR, yet TCRdb's version contains in-frame clones alone and is incomplete. The profile covers about 20,000 clones, with approximately 79% appearing a single time and around 27% taken by the ten largest. Germline lookup yields CDR1 LGHNA and CDR2 YSLEER. Germline trimming cut 6 bases from V and 6 bases from J; bases unmatched to any gene: 14. This CDR3 region has 17 residues. V gene TRBV4-3 combines with J gene TRBJ2-1, with 10 bases lining up with TRBD2. The TCR comes from a human donor with melanoma. The source was CD8+ T cells sorted from blood (inferred from file names), collected from a patient given nivolumab and ipilimumab in sequence. The CDR3, as DNA: TGCGCCAGCAGACTTGCTAGCGGGAGAATGGCTGGCAATGAGCAGTTCTTC. Translating it yields CASRLASGRMAGNEQFF.